One and the same sample provided the 21 T cell receptor beta chains below, sequenced in a study of OX40 agonist ivuxolimab in advanced cancers. TCRdb's copy holds only in-frame clones and misses some; the assay was immunoSEQ multiplex PCR. This sample has over 35,000 clones, with 89% found just once. The sequences come from CD4+ or CD8+ T cells sorted from blood, collected in a trial of the OX40 agonist ivuxolimab. These receptors came from an adult with an advanced solid tumor such as melanoma, head and neck, liver or kidney cancer.

The chain joins TRBV19 to TRBJ1-1; TRBD1 matches 8 bases. Germline CDR1 is LNHDA and CDR2 is SQIVND (reference sequence). V lost 5 bases and J lost 0; bases outside the gene matches: 8. This CDR3 has 16 residues. Here the CDR3 reads CASSWGQAIMNTEAFF. The CDR3 DNA sequence: TGTGCCAGTAGTTGGGGACAGGCAATCATGAACACTGAAGCTTTCTTT.

V is TRBV9 and J is TRBJ1-2, with D possibly being TRBD1 (6 bases). In germline, CDR1 is SGDLS, CDR2 YYNGEE. Trimming took off 4 bases at V and 7 bases at J, with 23 bases between the two ends. The CDR3 covers 16 residues. In nucleotides, the CDR3 is TGTGCCAGCAGCCCCCCCCTGCCGGGGGCATTAGGTGGCTACACCTTC. Translated, it gives CASSPPLPGALGGYTF.

The V and J genes are TRBV4-1 and TRBJ2-5, with 8 nucleotides matching TRBD1. CDR3 length: 16 residues. Germline CDR1 MGHRA, CDR2 YSYEKL. After removal of 0 bases from V and 4 bases from J, the junction contained 7 bases not matched to a gene. The CDR3 is CASSQDISGGLETQYF. In DNA form, the CDR3 reads TGCGCCAGCAGCCAAGACATATCAGGGGGCTTAGAGACCCAGTACTTC.

V is TRBV4-1 and J is TRBJ1-1; D gene uncertain. The V end lost 4 bases, the J end lost 2 bases, and 14 bases lay between the germline ends. Germline V gene data show CDR1 as MGHRA and CDR2 as YSYEKL. CDR3 length: 15 amino acids. CDR3 DNA sequence: TGCGCCAGCAGCCTCATGGCTAGGCCCAACACTGAAGCTTTCTTT. This encodes CASSLMARPNTEAFF.

The chain links TRBV2 to TRBJ1-2; D uncertain. Trimming stripped 1 base from V and 4 bases from J, with 7 bases between. CDR3 length: 13 amino acids. Germline values: CDR1 SNHLY, CDR2 FYNNEI. This CDR3 reads CASSEVSTYGYTF. The CDR3 DNA reads TGTGCCAGCAGTGAAGTTAGTACCTATGGCTACACCTTC.

This clone has just a few counts. This chain connects TRBV27 to TRBJ2-7; D possibly corresponds to TRBD1 (5 bases). Germline V CDR1 and CDR2: MNHEY, SMNVEV (reference sequence). V was pared by 7 bases and J by 0 bases, with 10 bases between. There are 13 residues in the CDR3. This chain's CDR3 is CASNHRGSYEQYF. As DNA, the CDR3 is TGTGCCAGCAACCATAGGGGCTCCTACGAGCAGTACTTC.

The chain recombines TRBV19 with TRBJ1-5, with 11 bases matching TRBD1. With 3 bases clipped from V and 4 bases from J, the junction kept 2 bases outside the gene matches. The CDR3 runs to 15 residues. Looked up from germline, CDR1 is LNHDA and CDR2 is SQIVND (reference sequence). The CDR3 loop reads CASSIWDRGNQPQHF. The CDR3 region has the DNA TGTGCCAGTAGTATCTGGGACAGGGGGAATCAGCCCCAGCATTTT.

This chain joins TRBV29-1 and TRBJ1-1, with 10 bases aligning to TRBD1. Germline V gene sequence: CDR1 SQVTM, CDR2 ANQGSEA. V lost 8 bases and J lost 8; bases outside the gene matches: 8. CDR3 length: 12 residues. CDR3 region: CSSTTGGLEAFF. The DNA for the CDR3 is TGCAGCTCTACGACAGGGGGCTTGGAAGCTTTCTTT.

The chain is built from TRBV19 and TRBJ2-3; 9 positions match TRBD2. J was trimmed by 5 bases and V by 1 base; bases with no gene match: 7. This CDR3 spans 16 amino acids. Germline lookup yields CDR1 LNHDA and CDR2 SQIVND (reference sequence). CDR3 protein: CASSIGRGGGGDTQYF. The CDR3 DNA sequence: TGTGCCAGTAGTATAGGGCGCGGGGGGGGTGGAGATACGCAGTATTTT.

The genes are TRBV9 and TRBJ2-1; unclear D gene. This CDR3 contains 16 residues. V lost 0 bases to trimming and J lost 2 bases, with 12 bases between them. Germline CDR1 and CDR2: SGDLS and YYNGEE. The CDR3: CASSVVWSSTYNEQFF. The DNA of the CDR3 is TGTGCCAGCAGCGTAGTCTGGTCTTCGACCTACAATGAGCAGTTCTTC. The full variable domain, with the rest looked up from reference TRBV9 and TRBJ2-1, is DSGVTQTPKHLITATGQRVTLRCSPRSGDLSVYWYQQSLDQGLQFLIQYYNGEERAKGNILERFSAQQFPDLHSELNLSSLELGDSALYFCASSVVWSSTYNEQFFGPGTRLTVL.

The chain links TRBV5-6 to TRBJ2-5; D tentatively fits TRBD1 or TRBD2 (5 bases each). The germline gives CDR1 SGHDT, CDR2 YYEEEE. V gave up 2 bases and J gave up 5 bases, with 13 bases separating them. CDR3 length: 14 amino acids. The CDR3 is CASSLRTWGETQYF. The DNA for the CDR3 is TGTGCCAGCAGCTTACGAACATGGGGGGAGACCCAGTACTTC.

The genes are TRBV7-9 and TRBJ2-3; D assignment may be TRBD1 or TRBD2 (5 bases each). Germline V gene sequence: CDR1 SEHNR, CDR2 FQNEAQ (reference sequence). The CDR3 consists of 15 residues. V gave up 6 bases and J gave up 1 base, with 14 bases separating them. The CDR3 region has the DNA TGTGCCAGCAGAGAAGACAGCGGACGCACAGATACGCAGTATTTT. Amino acids: CASREDSGRTDTQYF.

V gene TRBV27 combines with J gene TRBJ1-2, with D unclear. The CDR3 consists of 15 residues. The germline V and J ends were trimmed by 2 bases and 4 bases, with 14 bases remaining between them. Germline loops: CDR1 MNHEY, CDR2 SMNVEV (reference sequence). CDR3 DNA: TGTGCCAGCAGTTTAAGCTCAGGAGCACTCTATGGCTACACCTTC. This translates into CASSLSSGALYGYTF.

The chain couples TRBV7-8 to TRBJ2-7, with a tentative D call TRBD1 (6 bases). The V end lost 0 bases, the J end lost 5 bases, and 14 bases lay between the germline ends. This CDR3 is built from 15 residues. Looked up from germline, CDR1 is SGHVS and CDR2 is FQNEAQ. CDR3 in DNA: TGTGCCAGCAGCTTAGCCGGGCAGGGGCTCGACGAGCAGTACTTC. This translates into CASSLAGQGLDEQYF. The whole variable domain, filled in from reference TRBV7-8 and TRBJ2-7, reads GAGVSQSPRYKVAKRGQDVALRCDPISGHVSLFWYQQALGQGPEFLTYFQNEAQLDKSGLPSDRFFAERPEGSVSTLKIQRTQQEDSAVYLCASSLAGQGLDEQYFGPGTRLTVT.

The V gene is TRBV7-9, the J gene TRBJ1-2; D is unresolved. Germline CDR1 SEHNR, CDR2 FQNEAQ (reference sequence). The CDR3 has 12 residues. Trimming left V 1 base short and J 7 bases short, with 7 bases between. The CDR3 nucleotides are TGTGCCAGCAGCTTAGAGTCTTTTGGCTACACCTTC. It encodes CASSLESFGYTF.

V is TRBV7-6 and J is TRBJ2-7, with D tentatively TRBD1 (6 bases). This CDR3 has 14 residues. Trimming cost V 5 bases and J 2 bases, with 13 bases left between them. The germline CDR1 and CDR2 sequences are SGHVS and FNYEAQ. The CDR3, as DNA: TGTGCCAGCAGCGAGCGGACAGAGGCCTACGAGCAGTACTTC. This translates into CASSERTEAYEQYF.

V usage is TRBV5-4 and J usage is TRBJ2-7, with D possibly TRBD1 on 6 matching bases. The CDR3 has 19 amino acids. Trimming pared 4 bases from V and 3 bases from J, leaving 29 bases between. Germline CDR1 reads SGHNT; CDR2 reads YYREEE (reference sequence). This CDR3 is CASSQRKTLGRGYGYEQYF. CDR3 nucleotides: TGTGCCAGCAGCCAGAGAAAAACCCTAGGCAGGGGATATGGCTACGAGCAGTACTTC. Full variable domain (outside the CDR3, taken from reference TRBV5-4 and TRBJ2-7): ETGVTQSPTHLIKTRGQQVTLRCSSQSGHNTVSWYQQALGQGPQFIFQYYREEENGRGNFPPRFSGLQFPNYSSELNVNALELDDSALYLCASSQRKTLGRGYGYEQYFGPGTRLTVT.

This sequence joins TRBV30 and TRBJ1-1; D is ambiguous. The CDR3 is 12 residues long. The V gene lost 4 bases and the J gene lost 1 base, with 7 bases spanning the gap. Germline V gene lookup returns CDR1 GTSNPN and CDR2 SVGIG (reference sequence). CDR3 amino acids: CAWKPWNTEAFF. CDR3 DNA sequence: TGTGCCTGGAAACCGTGGAACACTGAAGCTTTCTTT. The variable domain in full, with the rest retrieved from reference TRBV30 and TRBJ1-1, is SQTIHQWPATLVQPVGSPLSLECTVEGTSNPNLYWYRQAAGRGLQLLFYSVGIGQISSEVPQNLSASRPQDRQFILSSKKLLLSDSGFYLCAWKPWNTEAFFGQGTRLTVV.

On this clone itself: Relative to the germline gene, one junction end is altered; a read error may explain this. The genes are TRBV7-7 and TRBJ2-7; a weak D match, TRBD2 (5 bases). The CDR3 length is 13 residues. Germline assignment: CDR1 SSHAT and CDR2 FNYEAQ (reference sequence). The CDR3 here is CASSLGGKDEQYF. DNA for the CDR3: TGTGCTAGCAGCTTAGGAGGAAAGGACGAGCAGTACTTC.

The gene calls are TRBV4-1 and TRBJ2-3; 9 bases align to TRBD2. The CDR3 covers 15 residues. Germline CDR1 and CDR2: MGHRA and YSYEKL. Unmatched junction bases numbered 5, after V lost 4 bases and J lost 3 bases. CDR3 loop: CASSLSSGGTDTQYF. The CDR3, as DNA: TGCGCCAGCAGCCTGTCGAGCGGGGGGACAGATACGCAGTATTTT.

Only a few counts were recorded for this clone. The rearrangement links TRBV19 to TRBJ1-1; TRBD1 might be the D (6 bases). V was cut by 5 bases and J by 4 bases, with 11 bases left in between. Germline CDR1 reads LNHDA; CDR2 reads SQIVND (reference sequence). The CDR3 length is 13 residues. The CDR3 DNA reads as TGTGCCAGTAGTGTCCTACAGGGCACTGAAGCTTTCTTT. This gives the protein CASSVLQGTEAFF.